This is a list of T cell receptor beta chains from one sample in a study of T cell responses to AZD1222 COVID-19 vaccine. Libraries were prepared by immunoSEQ multiplex PCR; TCRdb keeps only in-frame clonotypes and omits some of them. The sample contains about 140,000 clones, about 80% of which appear only once. This sample comprised peripheral blood, obtained on day 0 of AZD1222 vaccination. Source of these receptors: an adult in good health. Both conserved end residues are part of each CDR3. The D gene is left open where the match is weak. Expanded clones are given a class, and other clones once, few, many or no size at all.

D: TRBD1; J: TRBJ1-1; V: TRBV7-2; size: -; DNA: TGTGCCAGCAGCCCTGACAGGGGGAACACTGAAGCTTTCTTT; CDR3: CASSPDRGNTEAFF
D: -; J: TRBJ1-3; V: TRBV28; size: few; DNA: TGTGCCAGCAGCCCAGTCGGGGGGTTACATTCTGGAAACACCATATATTTT; CDR3: CASSPVGGLHSGNTIYF
D: -; J: TRBJ1-1; V: TRBV9; size: -; DNA: TGTGCCAGCAGCGTAGCCCCCATCGGACTGAACACTGAAGCTTTCTTT; CDR3: CASSVAPIGLNTEAFF
D: -; J: TRBJ1-2; V: TRBV5-4; size: -; DNA: TGTGCCAGCAGCTTGGACGGGGGAGATGGAGGCGGCTACACCTTC; CDR3: CASSLDGGDGGGYTF
D: -; J: TRBJ2-7; V: TRBV2; size: -; DNA: TGTGCCAGCAGGGGCCTTCAGGGATACAGGGACGAGCAGTACTTC; CDR3: CASRGLQGYRDEQYF
D: -; J: TRBJ1-5; V: TRBV6-5; size: few; DNA: TGTGCCAGCGCCGGGACCGTTAGCAATCAGCCCCAGCATTTT; CDR3: CASAGTVSNQPQHF
D: -; J: TRBJ1-4; V: TRBV6-6; size: -; DNA: TGTGCCAGCAGAGGGCCCATAAATGAAAAACTGTTTTTT; CDR3: CASRGPINEKLFF
D: -; J: TRBJ2-5; V: TRBV5-1; size: -; DNA: TGCGCCAGCAGCTTGGGTTCCGTGGAGACCCAGTACTTC; CDR3: CASSLGSVETQYF
D: -; J: TRBJ2-3; V: TRBV29-1; size: -; DNA: TGCAGCGTTGACCGGACAGAGGGTACGCAGTATTTT; CDR3: CSVDRTEGTQYF
D: -; J: TRBJ1-6; V: TRBV9; size: -; DNA: TGTGCCAGCAGCGTAAAGGCCGTTAATTCACCCCTCCACTTT; CDR3: CASSVKAVNSPLHF
D: -; J: TRBJ2-1; V: TRBV6-5; size: few; DNA: TGTGCCAGCAGTATATTGAGTGGGGAGCAGTTCTTC; CDR3: CASSILSGEQFF
D: -; J: TRBJ1-2; V: TRBV5-1; size: once; DNA: TGCGCCAGCGCACGGGAGGGGACGTCTAACTATGGCTACACCTTC; CDR3: CASAREGTSNYGYTF
D: -; J: TRBJ1-5; V: TRBV27; size: -; DNA: TGTGCCAGCGGTAATCAAAAGGGGTCCAATCAGCCCCAGCATTTT; CDR3: CASGNQKGSNQPQHF
D: -; J: TRBJ1-5; V: TRBV11-2; size: -; DNA: TGTGCCAGCAGCTTAGGGGTAAATAATCAGCCCCAGCATTTT; CDR3: CASSLGVNNQPQHF
D: -; J: TRBJ1-4; V: TRBV15; size: -; DNA: TGTGCCACCAGCAGAGTACCCAGGGGACTCGAAAAACTGTTTTTT; CDR3: CATSRVPRGLEKLFF
D: -; J: TRBJ2-3; V: TRBV14; size: -; DNA: TGTGCCAGCAGCCAGATCGGAACCTACACAGATACGCAGTATTTT; CDR3: CASSQIGTYTDTQYF
D: TRBD1; J: TRBJ2-7; V: TRBV3-1/TRBV3-2; size: -; DNA: TGTGCCAGCAGACAGGGACAGGGGGGAAGCGAGCAGTACTTC; CDR3: CASRQGQGGSEQYF
D: -; J: TRBJ2-2; V: TRBV28; size: -; DNA: TGTGCCAGCAGTGTTCAGAACACCGGGGAGCTGTTTTTT; CDR3: CASSVQNTGELFF
D: -; J: TRBJ1-6; V: TRBV27; size: -; DNA: TGTGCCAGCAGTCCACGCTATAATTCACCCCTCCACTTT; CDR3: CASSPRYNSPLHF
D: -; J: TRBJ1-3; V: TRBV5-1; size: -; DNA: TGCGCCAGCAGTGGATTAAACACCATATATTTT; CDR3: CASSGLNTIYF
D: TRBD2; J: TRBJ2-7; V: TRBV5-8; size: -; DNA: TGTGCCAGCAGGGCACTACGGGGGGGGCCCCGTTCCTACGAGCAGTACTTC; CDR3: CASRALRGGPRSYEQYF
D: -; J: TRBJ2-7; V: TRBV19; size: -; DNA: TGTGCCAGTAGTATAGATTTTAGGGGGTCCTACGAGCAGTACTTC; CDR3: CASSIDFRGSYEQYF
D: -; J: TRBJ1-2; V: TRBV19; size: -; DNA: TGTGCCAGTAGTATGGGACCCCTATACACCTTC; CDR3: CASSMGPLYTF
D: -; J: TRBJ2-7; V: TRBV5-1; size: -; DNA: TGCGCCAGCAGCTGGACGGACGGATCCTCCTACGAGCAGTACTTC; CDR3: CASSWTDGSSYEQYF
D: TRBD1; J: TRBJ2-1; V: TRBV9; size: -; DNA: TGTGCCAGCAGCGTAGTTCCAGGGGGCAGGGATGAGCAGTTCTTC; CDR3: CASSVVPGGRDEQFF
D: -; J: TRBJ1-1; V: TRBV6-5; size: -; DNA: TGTGCCAGCAGTTCGAGAGACCACACTGAAGCTTTCTTT; CDR3: CASSSRDHTEAFF
D: TRBD1; J: TRBJ2-7; V: TRBV9; size: few; DNA: TGTGCCAGCTCAGCGACAGGGGACTACGAGCAGTACTTC; CDR3: CASSATGDYEQYF
D: TRBD1; J: TRBJ1-2; V: TRBV4-1; size: -; DNA: TGCGCCAGCAGCCCGCCCGGACAGGGGGGTTATGGCTACACCTTC; CDR3: CASSPPGQGGYGYTF
D: -; J: TRBJ1-4; V: TRBV5-1; size: once; DNA: TGCGCCAGCAGCTCGGGGCCAGTTGGCATTGCCTCTAATGAAAAACTGTTTTTT; CDR3: CASSSGPVGIASNEKLFF
D: -; J: TRBJ1-5; V: TRBV7-8; size: -; DNA: TGTGCCAGCAGCTTAAAACCCCTGCGGGCTAGCAATCAGCCCCAGCATTTT; CDR3: CASSLKPLRASNQPQHF
D: -; J: TRBJ1-5; V: TRBV2; size: -; DNA: TGTGCCAGCAGTGAAGATGGGCCGCAGCCCCAGCATTTT; CDR3: CASSEDGPQPQHF
D: TRBD1; J: TRBJ1-3; V: TRBV6-5; size: -; DNA: TGTGCCAGCAGTCCCCGACAGGGATCAGGAAACACCATATATTTT; CDR3: CASSPRQGSGNTIYF
D: -; J: TRBJ1-2; V: TRBV18; size: -; DNA: TGTGCCAGCTCACCACAGTCGGGAGCAAACTATGGCTACACCTTC; CDR3: CASSPQSGANYGYTF
D: -; J: TRBJ2-1; V: TRBV28; size: -; DNA: TGTGCCAGCAGTTTGGAGAGGGTCAAGGCATACAATGAGCAGTTCTTC; CDR3: CASSLERVKAYNEQFF
D: TRBD1; J: TRBJ2-7; V: TRBV7-2; size: -; DNA: TGTGCCAGCAATAATCTTCCGGGACAGGGATCTGGGGAGCAGTACTTC; CDR3: CASNNLPGQGSGEQYF
D: TRBD1; J: TRBJ1-1; V: TRBV28; size: few; DNA: TGTGCCAGCAGTTTAGGGACAGTAACGAACACTGAAGCTTTCTTT; CDR3: CASSLGTVTNTEAFF
D: -; J: TRBJ1-1; V: TRBV4-1; size: -; DNA: TGCGCCAGCAGCCAAGATCCGCCAGGGCGGAACACTGAAGCTTTCTTT; CDR3: CASSQDPPGRNTEAFF
D: -; J: TRBJ1-1; V: TRBV30; size: -; DNA: TGTGCCTGGAGTGACAGATTCACTGAAGCTTTCTTT; CDR3: CAWSDRFTEAFF
D: TRBD1; J: TRBJ1-3; V: TRBV6-1; size: -; DNA: TGTGCCAGCAGTGACGGGACAGGGCCCCTTCGCTCTGGAAACACCATATATTTT; CDR3: CASSDGTGPLRSGNTIYF
D: -; J: TRBJ1-5; V: TRBV5-8; size: -; DNA: TGTGCCAGCAGCTTCGGGGGAAGGGGCAATCAGCCCCAGCATTTT; CDR3: CASSFGGRGNQPQHF
D: -; J: TRBJ1-6; V: TRBV28; size: -; DNA: TGTGCCAGCAGTTTAAGGGCCTATAATTCACCCCTCCACTTT; CDR3: CASSLRAYNSPLHF
D: TRBD2; J: TRBJ2-2; V: TRBV3-1/TRBV3-2; size: -; DNA: TGTGCCGGCAGCCAGGCGGGGGGACCCGGGGAGCTGTTTTTT; CDR3: CAGSQAGGPGELFF
D: -; J: TRBJ2-7; V: TRBV7-2; size: few; DNA: TGTGCCAGCAGCTTAGCGGTATCAGGCCTGATATACTTC; CDR3: CASSLAVSGLIYF
D: TRBD1; J: TRBJ2-6; V: TRBV24-1; size: -; DNA: TGTGCCACCAGTGATTCCGGGACAGCGCGCGGGGGGGCCAACGTCCTGACTTTC; CDR3: CATSDSGTARGGANVLTF